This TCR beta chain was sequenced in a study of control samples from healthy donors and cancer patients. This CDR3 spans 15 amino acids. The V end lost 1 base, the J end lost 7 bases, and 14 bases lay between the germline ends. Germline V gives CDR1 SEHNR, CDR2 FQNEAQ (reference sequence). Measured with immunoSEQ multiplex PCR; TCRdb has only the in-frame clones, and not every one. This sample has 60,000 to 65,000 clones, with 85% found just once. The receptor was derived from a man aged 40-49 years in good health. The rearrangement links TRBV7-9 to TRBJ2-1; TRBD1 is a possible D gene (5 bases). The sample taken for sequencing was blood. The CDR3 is CASSLELTVQNEQFF. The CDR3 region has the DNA TGTGCCAGCAGCTTAGAGTTGACAGTTCAGAATGAGCAGTTCTTC.